These 12 T cell receptor beta chains were all obtained from the same sample, sequenced in a study of long-term antiretroviral therapy in people with HIV. Version v3.0 of the immunoSEQ assay ran at survey level. TCRdb's copy holds only in-frame clones and misses some; the assay was immunoSEQ multiplex PCR. The sample carries about 27,000 clones, roughly 80% recorded once. Sequenced here: unsorted PBMCs, sampled 0.8 years before starting antiretroviral therapy. The receptor set was obtained from a young man with HIV.

The chain couples TRBV30 to TRBJ1-1; D gene uncertain. Per the germline V gene, CDR1 is GTSNPN and CDR2 is SVGIG (reference sequence). V lost 3 bases and J 4 bases, leaving 12 bases between the germline ends. This CDR3 is built from 13 residues. The CDR3: CAWRLWVSTEAFF. CDR3 nucleotides: TGTGCCTGGAGGTTGTGGGTTAGCACTGAAGCTTTCTTT. Full variable domain (remainder filled in from reference TRBV30 and TRBJ1-1): SQTIHQWPATLVQPVGSPLSLECTVEGTSNPNLYWYRQAAGRGLQLLFYSVGIGQISSEVPQNLSASRPQDRQFILSSKKLLLSDSGFYLCAWRLWVSTEAFFGQGTRLTVV.

The gene calls are TRBV5-1 and TRBJ2-2, with D perhaps TRBD2 (6 bases). Germline V CDR1 and CDR2: SGHRS, YFSETQ. CDR3 size: 15 residues. V was trimmed by 0 bases and J by 4 bases, leaving 10 bases between them. DNA of the CDR3: TGCGCCAGCAGCTTGGACGTGGGGGGCACCGGGGAGCTGTTTTTT. Encoded protein: CASSLDVGGTGELFF.

The J gene is TRBJ1-1, the V gene TRBV2, with D hard to call. CDR3 length: 13 residues. Germline V gives CDR1 SNHLY, CDR2 FYNNEI. Trimming stripped 6 bases from V and 0 bases from J, with 8 bases between. CDR3 sequence: CASSPPLNTEAFF. Written as DNA, the CDR3 is TGTGCCAGCAGCCCCCCGTTGAACACTGAAGCTTTCTTT.

The CDR3 DNA sequence: TGTGCCAGCAGCCCAGGGACAGGCGAGCAGTACTTC. It is translated as CASSPGTGEQYF. The chain is built from TRBV9 and TRBJ2-7; 8 nucleotides agree with TRBD1. This CDR3 region has 12 residues. Trimming removed 4 bases from V and 6 bases from J; junction bases left unmatched: 3. The germline V gene has CDR1 SGDLS and CDR2 YYNGEE.

The chain links TRBV7-2 to TRBJ2-2; unclear D gene. Germline CDR1 reads SGHTA; CDR2 reads FQGNSA. V was clipped by 4 bases and J by 6 bases, with 18 bases between them. CDR3 length equals 16 residues. In DNA form, the CDR3 reads TGTGCCAGCAGCTCCCTGTTCGGTAACTATCCCGGGGAGCTGTTTTTT. Its translation is CASSSLFGNYPGELFF. Filled out from reference TRBV7-2 and TRBJ2-2, the complete variable domain reads GAGVSQSPSNKVTEKGKDVELRCDPISGHTALYWYRQSLGQGLEFLIYFQGNSAPDKSGLPSDRFSAERTGGSVSTLTIQRTQQEDSAVYLCASSSLFGNYPGELFFGEGSRLTVL.

The chain joins TRBV5-4 to TRBJ1-5; D unresolved. Per germline, CDR1 SGHNT and CDR2 YYREEE (reference sequence). V was trimmed by 0 bases and J by 7 bases, leaving 5 bases between them. The CDR3 has 12 residues. The CDR3 is CASSLDGQPQHF. Written as DNA, the CDR3 is TGTGCCAGCAGCTTGGACGGGCAGCCCCAGCATTTT. Looking up the rest from reference TRBV5-4 and TRBJ1-5 gives the full variable domain: ETGVTQSPTHLIKTRGQQVTLRCSSQSGHNTVSWYQQALGQGPQFIFQYYREEENGRGNFPPRFSGLQFPNYSSELNVNALELDDSALYLCASSLDGQPQHFGDGTRLSIL.

The chain has TRBV18 and TRBJ2-2, with a tentative D call TRBD2 (6 bases). V was cut by 4 bases and J by 3 bases, with 9 bases left in between. Germline V lookup: CDR1 KGHSH, CDR2 LQKENI. The length of the CDR3 is 14 residues. The CDR3 DNA is TGTGCCAGCTCACTTAGACTAGACACCGGGGAGCTGTTTTTT. This translates into CASSLRLDTGELFF.

The count of this clone is one. The J gene is TRBJ2-7, the V gene TRBV5-8; 9 nucleotides line up with TRBD1. The germline V gene has CDR1 SGHTS and CDR2 YDEGEE. V lost 0 bases, J lost 6 bases, and 7 bases stayed unmatched. The CDR3 length is 15 residues. CDR3 residues: CASSLGPGTGPEQYF. The DNA for the CDR3 is TGTGCCAGCAGCTTGGGTCCCGGGACAGGGCCCGAGCAGTACTTC.

This rearrangement joins TRBV7-2 to TRBJ1-2; D gene ambiguous. Trimming shortened V by 5 bases and J by 1 base, and 11 bases separated the two germline ends. This CDR3 comprises 14 residues. Germline V gene lookup returns CDR1 SGHTA and CDR2 FQGNSA. The CDR3 region is CASSPQAVNYGYTF. CDR3 bases: TGTGCCAGCAGCCCCCAGGCAGTTAACTATGGCTACACCTTC.

The rearrangement joins TRBV5-1 to TRBJ1-5, with 9 positions matching TRBD1. The trim removed 3 bases at V and 1 base at J, leaving 2 bases unmatched. Germline V gene data show CDR1 as SGHRS and CDR2 as YFSETQ. The CDR3 contains 15 residues. CDR3 sequence: CASSSGQGSNQPQHF. The DNA of the CDR3 is TGCGCCAGCAGCTCGGGACAGGGAAGCAATCAGCCCCAGCATTTT.

The chain combines TRBV7-9 with TRBJ1-3, with D possibly being TRBD1 (5 bases). Germline assignment: CDR1 SEHNR and CDR2 FQNEAQ (reference sequence). There are 16 residues in the CDR3. Trimming took off 1 base at V and 3 bases at J, with 13 bases between the two ends. DNA of the CDR3: TGTGCCAGCAGCTTAGTGGCAGGGAGGAGTGGAAACACCATATATTTT. As protein: CASSLVAGRSGNTIYF.

The rearrangement links TRBV18 to TRBJ2-5; 11 bases map to TRBD2. Germline V gene sequence: CDR1 KGHSH, CDR2 LQKENI. Trimming at V came to 3 bases and at J to 2 bases, leaving 5 bases not matched to a gene. This CDR3 is 16 amino acids long. DNA for the CDR3: TGTGCCAGCTCACCTCGGATAGCGGGGGGGCAAGAGACCCAGTACTTC. Residues: CASSPRIAGGQETQYF.